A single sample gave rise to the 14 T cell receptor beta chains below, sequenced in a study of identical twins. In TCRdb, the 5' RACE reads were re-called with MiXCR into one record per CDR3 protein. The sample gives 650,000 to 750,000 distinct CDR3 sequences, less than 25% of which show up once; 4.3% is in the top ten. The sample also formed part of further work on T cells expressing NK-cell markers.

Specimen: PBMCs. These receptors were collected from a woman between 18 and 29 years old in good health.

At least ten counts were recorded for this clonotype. Written as DNA, the CDR3 is TGCAGTGCTAGAGATTTCCGGATACCGTATACGGAGTACTTC. Translation: CSARDFRIPYTEYF. The chain combines TRBV20-1 with TRBJ2-7; D unclear. The germline V gene encodes CDR1 DFQATT and CDR2 SNEGSKA (reference sequence). This CDR3 comprises 14 residues. V was cut by 0 bases and J by 11 bases, with 20 bases left in between.

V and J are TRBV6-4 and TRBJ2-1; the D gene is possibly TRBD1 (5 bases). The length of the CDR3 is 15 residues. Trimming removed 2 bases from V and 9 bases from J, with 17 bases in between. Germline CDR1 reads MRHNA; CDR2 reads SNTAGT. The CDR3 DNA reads TGTGCCAGCAGTGACGGCCCGGGCCAAGGGGCTGAGCAGTTCTTC. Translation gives CASSDGPGQGAEQFF.

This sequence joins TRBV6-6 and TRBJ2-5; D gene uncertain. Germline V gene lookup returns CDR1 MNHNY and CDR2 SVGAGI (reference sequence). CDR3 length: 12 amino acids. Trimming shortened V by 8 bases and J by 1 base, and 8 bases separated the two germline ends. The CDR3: CASDDLQETQYF. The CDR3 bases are TGTGCCAGCGATGACCTCCAAGAGACCCAGTACTTC.

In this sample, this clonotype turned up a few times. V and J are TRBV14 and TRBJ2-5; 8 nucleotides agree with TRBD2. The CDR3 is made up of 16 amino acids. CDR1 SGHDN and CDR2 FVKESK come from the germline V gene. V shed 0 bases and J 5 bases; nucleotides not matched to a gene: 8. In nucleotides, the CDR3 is TGTGCCAGCAGCCAAGATCGAGCGGGAGTACCGGAGACCCAGTACTTC. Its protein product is CASSQDRAGVPETQYF.

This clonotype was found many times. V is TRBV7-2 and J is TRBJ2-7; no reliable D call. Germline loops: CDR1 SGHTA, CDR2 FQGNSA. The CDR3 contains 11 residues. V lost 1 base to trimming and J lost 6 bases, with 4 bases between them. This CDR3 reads CASSLVSEQYF. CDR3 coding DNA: TGTGCCAGCAGCTTAGTAAGCGAGCAGTACTTC.

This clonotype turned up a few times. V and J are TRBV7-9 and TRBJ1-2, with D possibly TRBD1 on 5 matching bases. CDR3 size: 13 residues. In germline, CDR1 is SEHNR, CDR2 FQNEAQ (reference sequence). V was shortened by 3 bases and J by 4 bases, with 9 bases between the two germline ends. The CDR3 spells CASSFGAVYGYTF. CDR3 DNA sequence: TGTGCCAGCAGCTTCGGGGCGGTCTATGGCTACACCTTC.

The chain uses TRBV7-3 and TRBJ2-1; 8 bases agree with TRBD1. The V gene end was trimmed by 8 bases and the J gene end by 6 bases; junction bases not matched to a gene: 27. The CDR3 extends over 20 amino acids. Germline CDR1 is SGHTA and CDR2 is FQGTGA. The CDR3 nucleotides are TGTGCCAGCTTTACCCCAATCGGACAGGGAGGACCTCGAGGACCCAATGAGCAGTTCTTC. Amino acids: CASFTPIGQGGPRGPNEQFF.

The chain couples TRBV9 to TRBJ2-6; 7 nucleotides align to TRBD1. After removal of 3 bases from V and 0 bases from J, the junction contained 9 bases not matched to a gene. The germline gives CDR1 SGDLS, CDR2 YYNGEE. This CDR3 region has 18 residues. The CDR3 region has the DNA TGTGCCAGCAGCGCCGACAGGGATGATAGCTCTGGGGCCAACGTCCTGACTTTC. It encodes CASSADRDDSSGANVLTF.

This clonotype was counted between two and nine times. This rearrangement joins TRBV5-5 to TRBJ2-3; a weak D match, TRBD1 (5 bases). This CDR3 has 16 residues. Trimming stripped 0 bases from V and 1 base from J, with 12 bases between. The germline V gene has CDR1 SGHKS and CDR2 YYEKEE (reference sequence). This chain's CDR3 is CASSLALDTRTDTQYF. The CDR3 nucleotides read TGTGCCAGCAGCTTGGCCTTGGACACCCGCACAGATACGCAGTATTTT.

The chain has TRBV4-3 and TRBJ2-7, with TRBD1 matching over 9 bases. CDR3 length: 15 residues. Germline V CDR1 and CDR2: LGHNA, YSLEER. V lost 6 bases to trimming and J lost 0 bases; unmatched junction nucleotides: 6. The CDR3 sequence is CASSSGQGASYEQYF. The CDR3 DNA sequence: TGCGCCAGCAGTTCGGGACAGGGAGCCTCCTACGAGCAGTACTTC.

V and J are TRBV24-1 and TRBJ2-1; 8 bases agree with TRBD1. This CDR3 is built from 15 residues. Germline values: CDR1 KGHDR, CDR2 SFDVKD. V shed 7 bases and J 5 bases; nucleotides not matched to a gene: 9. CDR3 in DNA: TGTGCCACCAGCCGGGGACAGGAAAAAAACAATGAGCAGTTCTTC. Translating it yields CATSRGQEKNNEQFF.

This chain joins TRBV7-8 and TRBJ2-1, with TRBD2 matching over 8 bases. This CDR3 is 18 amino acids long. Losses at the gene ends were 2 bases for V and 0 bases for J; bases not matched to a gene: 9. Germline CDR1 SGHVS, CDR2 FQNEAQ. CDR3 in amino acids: CASSLMAGGTGSYNEQFF. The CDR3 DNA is TGTGCCAGCAGCTTAATGGCGGGAGGAACAGGCTCCTACAATGAGCAGTTCTTC.

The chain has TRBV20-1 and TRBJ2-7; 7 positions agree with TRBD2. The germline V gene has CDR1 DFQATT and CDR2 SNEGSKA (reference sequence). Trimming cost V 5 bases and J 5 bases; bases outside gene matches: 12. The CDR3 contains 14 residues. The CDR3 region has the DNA TGCAGTGCTCGTCTAGCGGTTACGAGGGACGAGCAGTACTTC. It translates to CSARLAVTRDEQYF.

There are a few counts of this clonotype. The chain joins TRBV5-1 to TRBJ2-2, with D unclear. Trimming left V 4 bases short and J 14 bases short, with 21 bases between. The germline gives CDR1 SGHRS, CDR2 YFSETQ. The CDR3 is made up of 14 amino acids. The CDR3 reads CASSPRTEIVELFF. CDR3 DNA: TGCGCCAGCAGCCCCCGGACCGAAATAGTGGAACTGTTTTTT.